A selection of T cell receptor beta chains follows, all from one sample in a study of cytomegalovirus exposure and HLA in healthy donors. The table came from immunoSEQ multiplex PCR; TCRdb's copy has only in-frame clones and leaves some out. The sample has about 120,000 clones; approximately 69% are singletons. The specimen was PBMCs. These receptors were taken from a man aged 35 to 55 in good health and CMV-seropositive. Both conserved end residues are part of each CDR3. A D gene is named only where the DNA matches it firmly. Size is omitted from some rows. Given values are once, few, many or a class for expanded clones.

CDR3nt,CDR3aa,j_gene,d_gene,abundance,v_gene
TGTGCCAGCAGCCAAGTGCCCTCGGGAAACACTGAAGCTTTCTTT,CASSQVPSGNTEAFF,TRBJ1-1,NA,NA,TRBV4-2
TGTGCCAGCAGCTTCCTTCCCGGGACTAGCGGGAGCGCTAGCACAGATACGCAGTATTTT,CASSFLPGTSGSASTDTQYF,TRBJ2-3,TRBD2,NA,TRBV7-3
TGTGCCAGCAGCGTAAACCGGGACACTAGATCCTACGAGCAGTACTTC,CASSVNRDTRSYEQYF,TRBJ2-7,NA,NA,TRBV9
TGTGCCAGCAGCCAGACGGGGGGAGAGCAGTTCTTC,CASSQTGGEQFF,TRBJ2-1,TRBD2,NA,TRBV5-4
TGTGCCAGCAGTTACTCGGGGAGTAAACTGTTTTTT,CASSYSGSKLFF,TRBJ1-4,NA,NA,TRBV6-5
TGCGCCAGCAGCCAAGGGGAGGGACAAGCTGGTTCACCCCTCCACTTT,CASSQGEGQAGSPLHF,TRBJ1-6,NA,NA,TRBV4-1
TGTGCCAGCAGTTTAAGGGGGAGGGTTTTACAGAATGGCTACACCTTC,CASSLRGRVLQNGYTF,TRBJ1-2,NA,NA,TRBV28
TGTGCCAGCAGCACTACAGGGGGCTACACCTTC,CASSTTGGYTF,TRBJ1-2,NA,NA,TRBV9
TGTGCCAGCCATCACAGGGGGCGGGGGGAGCAGTACTTC,CASHHRGRGEQYF,TRBJ2-7,TRBD1,once,TRBV27
TGTGCCAGCAGCTTAGAAAGCTCGCTAGCCTATGAGCAGTTCTTC,CASSLESSLAYEQFF,TRBJ2-1,NA,few,TRBV11-2
TGCGCCAGCAGCTCGACTAGCGGGAGGTTGGAGCAGTACTTC,CASSSTSGRLEQYF,TRBJ2-7,TRBD2,few,TRBV5-1
TGTGCCAGCAGCCGACTAGCGGGAACCGGGGAGCTGTTTTTT,CASSRLAGTGELFF,TRBJ2-2,TRBD2,NA,TRBV6-5
TGTGCCAGCAGCTACGGAACCGGGACAGGGGCCAATGAGCAGTTCTTC,CASSYGTGTGANEQFF,TRBJ2-1,TRBD1,NA,TRBV11-2
TGTGCCAGTAGTGCAAGGACTAGCGGGAACTACGAGCAGTACTTC,CASSARTSGNYEQYF,TRBJ2-7,TRBD2,once,TRBV19
TGTGCCAGTACGTCAAACACAGGAAGTAATGAAAAACTGTTTTTT,CASTSNTGSNEKLFF,TRBJ1-4,NA,NA,TRBV7-9
TGTGCCAGCAGCCCGCTAGCGGGGTCCACCGGGGAGCTGTTTTTT,CASSPLAGSTGELFF,TRBJ2-2,TRBD2,NA,TRBV7-6
TGCAGCGCCTCGCAAGCTATGAACACTGAAGCTTTCTTT,CSASQAMNTEAFF,TRBJ1-1,NA,NA,TRBV29-1
TGCGCCAGCAGCTTAAACAGGGTAGGAGGCGGGGAGCTGTTTTTT,CASSLNRVGGGELFF,TRBJ2-2,NA,NA,TRBV5-1
TGTGCCAGCAGCTTCCACGGGCAAGAGACCCAGTACTTC,CASSFHGQETQYF,TRBJ2-5,NA,NA,TRBV7-2
TGTGCCAGCAGTTTACCACGGACTAGCGGGCGGACAGATACGCAGTATTTT,CASSLPRTSGRTDTQYF,TRBJ2-3,TRBD2,NA,TRBV28
TGTGCCAGTAGTATAGGAGATCGGGGGGTCACAGATACGCAGTATTTT,CASSIGDRGVTDTQYF,TRBJ2-3,TRBD2,NA,TRBV19
TGTGCCAGCTATCCTTCCGGGAGCGGCGAGCAGTACTTC,CASYPSGSGEQYF,TRBJ2-7,NA,NA,TRBV27
TGTGCCAGCAGCCTGCGACAGGCGGGGGGAGCTTTCTTT,CASSLRQAGGAFF,TRBJ1-1,NA,NA,TRBV7-8
TGTGCCAGCAGCTTAGAGGAGGCAGAACGCACAGATACGCAGTATTTT,CASSLEEAERTDTQYF,TRBJ2-3,NA,NA,TRBV7-9
TGTGCCAGCGGGTCCAGCGGGAGGGACACAGATACGCAGTATTTT,CASGSSGRDTDTQYF,TRBJ2-3,TRBD2,NA,TRBV4-2
TGTGCCAGCAGTGACTCCTTCGGGACAGGGGTGACAGATACGCAGTATTTT,CASSDSFGTGVTDTQYF,TRBJ2-3,TRBD1,NA,TRBV25-1
TGTGCCAGCAGTTTTATCGGGACAGGGGTGGACAATGAGCAGTTCTTC,CASSFIGTGVDNEQFF,TRBJ2-1,TRBD1,once,TRBV28
TGCGCCAGCCGGGACAGCTCTGGAAACACCATATATTTT,CASRDSSGNTIYF,TRBJ1-3,TRBD1,NA,TRBV10-2
TGTGCCAGCAGTTTCTTAGCGGGGACCGGGGAGCTGTTTTTT,CASSFLAGTGELFF,TRBJ2-2,TRBD2,NA,TRBV27
TGTGCCAGCACCCCCCTTCCAGGGCTTAGCAATCAGCCCCAGCATTTT,CASTPLPGLSNQPQHF,TRBJ1-5,NA,few,TRBV2
TGTGCCAGCAGGATCGGAGGGCAGCTGAACTATGGCTACACCTTC,CASRIGGQLNYGYTF,TRBJ1-2,NA,NA,TRBV28
TGTGCCAGCTCACCACGGCAGGGAATCTACAATGAGCAGTTCTTC,CASSPRQGIYNEQFF,TRBJ2-1,NA,NA,TRBV18
TGTGCCAGCAGCCCGAGGGAGGGCCTAGCCAAAAACATTCAGTACTTC,CASSPREGLAKNIQYF,TRBJ2-4,TRBD2,NA,TRBV5-4
TGTGCCAGCAGTGAACAGGGGGCTTACAATGAGCAGTTCTTC,CASSEQGAYNEQFF,TRBJ2-1,TRBD1,few,TRBV6-1
TGTGCCAGCAGCTTAGCCGGGGAAAGGAACACTGAAGCTTTCTTT,CASSLAGERNTEAFF,TRBJ1-1,NA,NA,TRBV7-6
TGTGCCAGCAGTTCTAGCGGGAGGAACGAGCAGTACTTC,CASSSSGRNEQYF,TRBJ2-7,TRBD2,NA,TRBV27
TGTGCCAGCAGTTTTGGGCTCCAAGAGACCCAGTACTTC,CASSFGLQETQYF,TRBJ2-5,NA,NA,TRBV27
TGTGCCAGCAGCGTAGCTACAGGGGTCCAAGAGACCCAGTACTTC,CASSVATGVQETQYF,TRBJ2-5,TRBD1,NA,TRBV9
TGTGCCAGCAGCTTGCAGGGAAATCAGCCCCAGCATTTT,CASSLQGNQPQHF,TRBJ1-5,NA,once,TRBV5-6
TGCGCCAGCAGCCAAGATTCACTGGACGGGGAGAACACTGAAGCTTTCTTT,CASSQDSLDGENTEAFF,TRBJ1-1,NA,NA,TRBV5-1
TGTGCCAGCACTTCTGCTCGGAGCAATCAGCCCCAGCATTTT,CASTSARSNQPQHF,TRBJ1-5,NA,NA,TRBV6-1
TGTGCCATCAGTGGGGGACTAGCCGGCGATGAGCAGTTCTTC,CAISGGLAGDEQFF,TRBJ2-1,TRBD2,NA,TRBV10-3
TGTGCCAGCAGTGTCAGCAGGTACGTCTACGAGCAGTACTTC,CASSVSRYVYEQYF,TRBJ2-7,NA,NA,TRBV6-1
TGTGCCACCGCGTTGAACCGATTCTACGAGCAGTACTTC,CATALNRFYEQYF,TRBJ2-7,NA,once,TRBV11-2
TGTGCCAGCAGCTTAGGGGCAGGGGTCGGGACCGGGGAGCTGTTTTTT,CASSLGAGVGTGELFF,TRBJ2-2,NA,NA,TRBV11-2
TGTGCCAGCAGCCCGACAGGGGGGACAGGAAACACCATATATTTT,CASSPTGGTGNTIYF,TRBJ1-3,TRBD1,NA,TRBV5-6
TGTGCCTGGAGTCGCTTGCGGGGGGTCACCGGGGAGCTGTTTTTT,CAWSRLRGVTGELFF,TRBJ2-2,TRBD2,NA,TRBV30
TGTGCCAGCAGCAAGGACAGGGGGGAAGAGCAGTACTTC,CASSKDRGEEQYF,TRBJ2-7,TRBD1,NA,TRBV7-2
TGTGCCAGCAGTTTAAATCAGGGCCAGCCCCAGCATTTT,CASSLNQGQPQHF,TRBJ1-5,NA,NA,TRBV27
TGCGCCAGCAGCGCCAACAGGGATAGCAATCAGCCCCAGCATTTT,CASSANRDSNQPQHF,TRBJ1-5,NA,NA,TRBV5-1